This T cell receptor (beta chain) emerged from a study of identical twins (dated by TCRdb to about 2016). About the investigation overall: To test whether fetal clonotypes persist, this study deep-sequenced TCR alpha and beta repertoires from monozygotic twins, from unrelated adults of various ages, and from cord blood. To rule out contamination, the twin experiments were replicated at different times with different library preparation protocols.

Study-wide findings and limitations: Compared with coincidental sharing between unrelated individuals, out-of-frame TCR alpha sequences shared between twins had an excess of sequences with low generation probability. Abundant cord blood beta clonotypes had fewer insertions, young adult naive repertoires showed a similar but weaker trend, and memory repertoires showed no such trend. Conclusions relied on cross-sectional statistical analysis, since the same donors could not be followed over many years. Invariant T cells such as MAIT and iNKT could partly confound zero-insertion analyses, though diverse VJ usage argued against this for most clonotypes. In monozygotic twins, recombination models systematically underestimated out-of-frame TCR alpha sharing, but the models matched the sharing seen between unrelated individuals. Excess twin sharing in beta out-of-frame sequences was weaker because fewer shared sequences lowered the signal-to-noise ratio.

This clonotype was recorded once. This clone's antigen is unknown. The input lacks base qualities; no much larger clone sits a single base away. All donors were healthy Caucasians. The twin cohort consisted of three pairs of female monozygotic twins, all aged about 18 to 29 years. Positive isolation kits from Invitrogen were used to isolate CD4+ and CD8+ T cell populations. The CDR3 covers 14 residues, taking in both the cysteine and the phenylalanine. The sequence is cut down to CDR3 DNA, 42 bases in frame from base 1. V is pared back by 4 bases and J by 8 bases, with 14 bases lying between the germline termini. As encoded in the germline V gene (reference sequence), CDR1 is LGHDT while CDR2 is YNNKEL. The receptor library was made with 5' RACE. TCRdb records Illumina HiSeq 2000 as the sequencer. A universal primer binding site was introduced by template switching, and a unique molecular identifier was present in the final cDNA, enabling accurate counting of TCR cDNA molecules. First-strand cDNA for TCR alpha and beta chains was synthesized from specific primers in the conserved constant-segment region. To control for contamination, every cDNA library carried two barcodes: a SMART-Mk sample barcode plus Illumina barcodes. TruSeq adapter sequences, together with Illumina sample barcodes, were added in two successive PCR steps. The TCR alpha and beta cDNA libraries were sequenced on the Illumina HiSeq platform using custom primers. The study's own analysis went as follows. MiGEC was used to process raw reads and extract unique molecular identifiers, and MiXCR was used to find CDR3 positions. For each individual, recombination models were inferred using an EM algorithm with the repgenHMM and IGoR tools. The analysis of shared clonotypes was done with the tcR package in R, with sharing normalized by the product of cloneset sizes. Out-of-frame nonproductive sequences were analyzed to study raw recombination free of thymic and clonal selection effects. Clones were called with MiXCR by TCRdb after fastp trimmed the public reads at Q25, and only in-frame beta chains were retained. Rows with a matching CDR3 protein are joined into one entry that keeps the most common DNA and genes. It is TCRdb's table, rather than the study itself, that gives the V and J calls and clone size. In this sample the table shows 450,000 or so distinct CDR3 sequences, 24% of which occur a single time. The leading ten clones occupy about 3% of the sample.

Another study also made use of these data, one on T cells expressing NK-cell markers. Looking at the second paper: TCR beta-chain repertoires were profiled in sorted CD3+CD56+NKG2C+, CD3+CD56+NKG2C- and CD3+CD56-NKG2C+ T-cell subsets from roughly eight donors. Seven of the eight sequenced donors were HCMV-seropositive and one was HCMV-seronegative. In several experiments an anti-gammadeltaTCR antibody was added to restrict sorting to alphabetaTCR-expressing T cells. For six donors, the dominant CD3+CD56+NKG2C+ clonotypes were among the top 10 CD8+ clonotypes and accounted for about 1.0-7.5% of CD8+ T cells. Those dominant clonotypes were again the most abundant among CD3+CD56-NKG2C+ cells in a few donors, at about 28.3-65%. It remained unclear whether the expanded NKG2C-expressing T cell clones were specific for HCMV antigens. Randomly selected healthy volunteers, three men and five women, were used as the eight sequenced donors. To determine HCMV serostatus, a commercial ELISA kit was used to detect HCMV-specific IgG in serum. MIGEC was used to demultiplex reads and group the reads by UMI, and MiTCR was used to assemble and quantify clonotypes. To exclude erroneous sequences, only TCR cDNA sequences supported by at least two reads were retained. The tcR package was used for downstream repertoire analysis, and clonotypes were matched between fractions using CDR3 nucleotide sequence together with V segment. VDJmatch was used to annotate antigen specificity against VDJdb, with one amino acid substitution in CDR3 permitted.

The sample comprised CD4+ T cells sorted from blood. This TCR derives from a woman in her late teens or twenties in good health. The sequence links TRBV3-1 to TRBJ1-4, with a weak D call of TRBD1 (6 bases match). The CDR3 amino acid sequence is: CASSPRGRREKLFF. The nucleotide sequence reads TGTGCCAGCAGCCCTCGGGGGCGAAGGGAAAAACTGTTTTTT.